This entry features one T cell receptor (beta chain) sequence. The CDR3 loop spans 13 amino acids. V dropped 3 bases and J dropped 6 bases, with 13 bases sitting between them. Germline V CDR1 and CDR2: SGDLS, YYNGEE. This sample was included in a study of blood T cells in healthy people across ages. Primed by a sample-barcoded 5' primer and a J-beta primer mix, a second PCR proceeded for 7 to 11 cycles. TCRdb reprocessed the 5' RACE reads with MiXCR, giving one entry per CDR3 protein. The table records 1.5 million to 2 million distinct CDR3 sequences, about 31% of them present only once. The sequenced sample was blood. V usage is TRBV9 and J usage is TRBJ2-7; tentative D call: TRBD2 (6 bases). The receptor was isolated from a woman aged 25 to 45 in good health. The DNA of the CDR3 is TGTGCCAGCAGCGGGGCTTTCGGGGGCGAGCAGTACTTC. Translated, it gives CASSGAFGGEQYF.